The clone carrying this TCR beta chain was seen more than once but under ten times. The CDR3 runs to 13 residues. V shed 2 bases and J shed 8 bases, with 10 bases lying between them. The germline CDR1 and CDR2 sequences are KGHSH and LQKENI. The source of the sample is a study of T-cell reconstitution after alpha-beta-depleted transplantation in children. For TCRbeta, the library was prepared with unique molecular identifiers. TCRdb re-derived calls from the PCR reads in MiXCR, one entry per CDR3 protein. The table has some 590,000 distinct CDR3 sequences, roughly a tenth seen once. The sequence derives from a human donor who donated a stem cell graft to a child with acute myeloid leukemia. This sample comprised PBMCs from the stem cell graft donor, obtained from the stem cell graft. V gene TRBV18 combines with J gene TRBJ2-1; D gene ambiguous. The CDR3 loop is CASSPSIEHEQFF. DNA of the CDR3: TGTGCCAGCTCACCATCTATAGAGCATGAGCAGTTCTTC.